The clone carrying this T cell receptor beta chain was counted a few times. What it binds is not known. These data are taken from a study of response to subunit inactivated influenza vaccine. TCRdb re-analysed the RT-PCR reads in MiXCR, keeping a single row per CDR3 protein. The sample includes under 550,000 distinct CDR3 sequences, 7.6% seen only once; the top ten take 10% to 15%. Study observations and caveats: Authors suggested seasonal influenza vaccinations each recruit few new T cells.

The receptor was isolated from a man in his fifties or sixties who received an inactivated influenza vaccine. The material was PBMCs from blood, obtained about 24 months after vaccination.

The DNA of the CDR3 is TGTGCCAGCAGCTTATTGGACAGTGTATATGGCTACACCTTC. Translation gives CASSLLDSVYGYTF. This rearrangement joins TRBV7-2 to TRBJ1-2, with a weak D call TRBD1 (6 bases). The CDR3 totals 14 residues. Germline assignment: CDR1 SGHTA and CDR2 FQGNSA. V lost 2 bases and J 5 bases, leaving 12 bases between the germline ends. Drawing the rest from reference TRBV7-2 and TRBJ1-2, the complete variable domain is GAGVSQSPSNKVTEKGKDVELRCDPISGHTALYWYRQSLGQGLEFLIYFQGNSAPDKSGLPSDRFSAERTGGSVSTLTIQRTQQEDSAVYLCASSLLDSVYGYTFGSGTRLTVV.